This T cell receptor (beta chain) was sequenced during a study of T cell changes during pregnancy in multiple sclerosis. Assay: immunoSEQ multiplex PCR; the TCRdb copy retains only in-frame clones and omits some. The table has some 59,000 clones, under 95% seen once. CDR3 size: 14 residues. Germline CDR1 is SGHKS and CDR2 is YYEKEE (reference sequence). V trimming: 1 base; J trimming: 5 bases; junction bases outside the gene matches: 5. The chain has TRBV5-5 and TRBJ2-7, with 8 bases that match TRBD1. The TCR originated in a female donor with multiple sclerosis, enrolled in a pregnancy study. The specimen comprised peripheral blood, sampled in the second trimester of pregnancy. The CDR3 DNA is TGTGCCAGCAGCTTGCCGATACAGGGGGACGAGCAGTACTTC. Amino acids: CASSLPIQGDEQYF.